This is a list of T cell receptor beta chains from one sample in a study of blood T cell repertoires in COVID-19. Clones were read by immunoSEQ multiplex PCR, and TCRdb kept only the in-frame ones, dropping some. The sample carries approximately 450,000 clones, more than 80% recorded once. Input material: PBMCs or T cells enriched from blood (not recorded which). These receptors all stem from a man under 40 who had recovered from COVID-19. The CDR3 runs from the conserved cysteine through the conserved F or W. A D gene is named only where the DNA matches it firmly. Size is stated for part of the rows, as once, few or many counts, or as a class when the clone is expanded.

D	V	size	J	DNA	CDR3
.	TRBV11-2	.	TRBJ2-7	TGTGCCAGCAGCACGGGACAACGCTACGAGCAGTACTTC	CASSTGQRYEQYF
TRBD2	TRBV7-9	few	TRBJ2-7	TGTGCCAGCAGCTTAGACCCTATCGGGAGCGGGAGATGGTACGAGCAGTACTTC	CASSLDPIGSGRWYEQYF
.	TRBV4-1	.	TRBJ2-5	TGCGCCAGCAGCCAACCCCTGGGGAAGCGGCGTCAAGAGACCCAGTACTTC	CASSQPLGKRRQETQYF
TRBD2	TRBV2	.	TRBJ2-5	TGTGCCAGCAGTGAATTGCTAGCGGAAGAGACCCAGTACTTC	CASSELLAEETQYF
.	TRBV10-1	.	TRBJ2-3	TGCGCCAGCAGTGAGTATGTCGGGAACCTGAACGGGGAAACGCAGTATTTT	CASSEYVGNLNGETQYF
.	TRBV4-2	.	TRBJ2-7	TGTGCCAGCAGCCAAGGTGGTGGGCGGGCGAGTGCCTACGAGCAGTACTTC	CASSQGGGRASAYEQYF
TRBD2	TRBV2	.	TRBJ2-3	TGTGCCAGCCACTTAGCGGGAGATACGCAGTATTTT	CASHLAGDTQYF
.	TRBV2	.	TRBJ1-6	TGTGCCAGCAGTTTGACGGACAGTGATAATTCACCCCTCCACTTT	CASSLTDSDNSPLHF
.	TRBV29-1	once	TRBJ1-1	TGCAGCGTTGTGCAGGGTGAAAGGAACACTGAAGCTTTCTTT	CSVVQGERNTEAFF
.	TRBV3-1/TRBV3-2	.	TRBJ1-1	TGTGCCAGCAGCCAATTTCAAGAGAACGGTGAAGCTTTCTTT	CASSQFQENGEAFF
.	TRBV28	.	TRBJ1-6	TGTGCCAGCAGGAGGGGGGGGAGCTCCTATAATTCACCCCTCCACTTT	CASRRGGSSYNSPLHF
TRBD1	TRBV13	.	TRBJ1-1	TGTGCCAGCAGGCACAGGGGTGGGAACACTGAAGCTTTCTTT	CASRHRGGNTEAFF
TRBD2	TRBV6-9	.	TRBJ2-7	TGTGCCAGCAGTTGGAATGGCGGGAGGGCTTACGAGCAGTACTTC	CASSWNGGRAYEQYF
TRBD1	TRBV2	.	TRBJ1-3	TGTGCCAGCAGAGCGGGACAGGGTGGAAACACCATATATTTT	CASRAGQGGNTIYF
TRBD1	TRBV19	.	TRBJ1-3	TGTGCCAGTATGGGGACAGCCATCTCCTCTGGAAACACCATATATTTT	CASMGTAISSGNTIYF
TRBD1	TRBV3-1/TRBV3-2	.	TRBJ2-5	TGTGCCAGCAGCCAAGGGTACAGGGGGCGCGGGGAGACCCAGTACTTC	CASSQGYRGRGETQYF
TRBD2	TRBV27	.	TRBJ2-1	TGTGCCAGCAGTTTATCGGAAAGCGGGACTGCTGAGCAGTTCTTC	CASSLSESGTAEQFF
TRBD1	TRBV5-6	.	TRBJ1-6	TGTGCCAGCAGCTCAACCGGGACAGAGAATTCACCCCTCCACTTT	CASSSTGTENSPLHF
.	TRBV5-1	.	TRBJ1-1	TGCGCCAGCAGCGTAATAGAAGCAACTGAAGCTTTCTTT	CASSVIEATEAFF
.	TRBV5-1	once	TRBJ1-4	TGCGCCAGCAGCGTTCAGGGGACGACTAATGAAAAACTGTTTTTT	CASSVQGTTNEKLFF
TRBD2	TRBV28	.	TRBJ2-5	TGTGCCAGCATTGTTAGCGGGAGTCGGGAGACCCAGTACTTC	CASIVSGSRETQYF
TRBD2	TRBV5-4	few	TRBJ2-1	TGTGCCAGCAGCACAGGGACTAGCGGGAATTCCTACAATGAGCAGTTCTTC	CASSTGTSGNSYNEQFF
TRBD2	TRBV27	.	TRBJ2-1	TGTGCCAGCAGCAGGACTAGCGGACTGTACAATGAGCAGTTCTTC	CASSRTSGLYNEQFF
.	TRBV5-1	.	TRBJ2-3	TGCGCCAGCAGCTTGGAGATAGCGGGACAGGGAACAGATACGCAGTATTTT	CASSLEIAGQGTDTQYF
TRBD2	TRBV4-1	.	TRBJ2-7	TGCGCCAGCAGCCAGGGTGGACTAGCGGGAGGGCGCGAGCAGTACTTC	CASSQGGLAGGREQYF
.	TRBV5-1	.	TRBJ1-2	TGCGCCAGCAGCTTGTCGGGGCAGGGGCATGGCTACACCTTC	CASSLSGQGHGYTF
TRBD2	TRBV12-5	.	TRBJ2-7	TGTGCTAGTGGTTTGGTACTAGGTAGCGGGAGTCTTAAGGCCAACTACGAGCAGTACTTC	CASGLVLGSGSLKANYEQYF
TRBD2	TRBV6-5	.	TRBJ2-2	TGTGCCAGCAGAAGCGGGACCAACACCGGGGAGCTGTTTTTT	CASRSGTNTGELFF
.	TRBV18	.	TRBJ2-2	TGTGCCAGCTCACTAGGTGGACTCGGGGAGCTGTTTTTT	CASSLGGLGELFF
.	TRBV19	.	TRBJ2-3	TGTGCCAGTAGGCAGGCCTGGGGCACAGATACGCAGTATTTT	CASRQAWGTDTQYF
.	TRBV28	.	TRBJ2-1	TGTGCCAGCAGTCTGAACACGTACAATGAGCAGTTCTTC	CASSLNTYNEQFF
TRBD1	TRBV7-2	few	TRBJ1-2	TGTGCCAGCAGCTTAGAAGGACAGGGGGCTGGCTACACCTTC	CASSLEGQGAGYTF
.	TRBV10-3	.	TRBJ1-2	TGTGCCATCAGTGAGCCGCGGGTGGACAGTTCTACCTATGGCTACACCTTC	CAISEPRVDSSTYGYTF
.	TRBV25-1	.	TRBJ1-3	TGTGCCAGCAGTTCAGAGGTTGCTGGAAACACCATATATTTT	CASSSEVAGNTIYF
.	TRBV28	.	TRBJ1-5	TGTGCCAGCAGTTTAACAGGGAACTACCAGCCCCAGCATTTT	CASSLTGNYQPQHF
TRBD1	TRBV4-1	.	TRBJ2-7	TGCGCCAGCAGCCAAGTATTAACAGGGGATACCTACGAGCAGTACTTC	CASSQVLTGDTYEQYF
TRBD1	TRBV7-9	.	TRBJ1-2	TGTGCCAGCAGCTTAGGAATTGCAGGGGGCGTCTATGGCTACACCTTC	CASSLGIAGGVYGYTF
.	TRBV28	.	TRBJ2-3	TGTGCCAGCAGTACCGGACAAAAACCCTACACAGATACGCAGTATTTT	CASSTGQKPYTDTQYF
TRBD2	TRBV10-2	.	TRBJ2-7	TGCGCCAGCAGTGACCCTAAAGGGGCGGGAGGAAGATACGAGCAGTACTTC	CASSDPKGAGGRYEQYF
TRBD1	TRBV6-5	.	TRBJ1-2	TGTGCCAGCAGTTACGGGGGGACAGGGCCTAACTATGGCTACACCTTC	CASSYGGTGPNYGYTF
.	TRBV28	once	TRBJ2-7	TGTGCCAGCAGGAAAAGGGGGGGCAACGAGCAGTACTTC	CASRKRGGNEQYF
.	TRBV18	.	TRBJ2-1	TGTGCCAGCTCGAGGGAGGATGAGCAGTTCTTC	CASSREDEQFF
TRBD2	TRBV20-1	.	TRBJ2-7	TGCAGTGCTAGTGTGAGCGGGACTTACGAGCAGTACTTC	CSASVSGTYEQYF
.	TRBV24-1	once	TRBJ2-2	TGTGCCACCAGTGATTTTGCGGGGGACATCACCGGGGAGCTGTTTTTT	CATSDFAGDITGELFF
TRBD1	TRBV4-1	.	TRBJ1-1	TGCGCCAGCAGGGGCAGGGGGACCACTGAAGCTTTCTTT	CASRGRGTTEAFF
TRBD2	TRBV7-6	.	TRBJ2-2	TGTGCCAGCAGCGCCGGACTAGCGGGAGATACCGGGGAGCTGTTTTTT	CASSAGLAGDTGELFF
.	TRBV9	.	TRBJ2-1	TGTGCCAGCAGCGGCCCGGGGGAGCGGGTCTACAATGAGCAGTTCTTC	CASSGPGERVYNEQFF
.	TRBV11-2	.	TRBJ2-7	TGTGCCAGCAGACCCCTAAGCTCCTACGAGCAGTACTTC	CASRPLSSYEQYF
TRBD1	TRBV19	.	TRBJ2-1	TGTGCCAGTAGTGTCCAGGGGGCGGCCCCTGATGAGCAGTTCTTC	CASSVQGAAPDEQFF
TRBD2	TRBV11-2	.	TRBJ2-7	TGTGCCAGCAGCCCAAGACTAGCGGGAGGGTTTTTAAACGAGCAGTACTTC	CASSPRLAGGFLNEQYF
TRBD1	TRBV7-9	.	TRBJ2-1	TGTGCCAGCAGCTCCGACAGGGAGCCGCCCAATGAGCAGTTCTTC	CASSSDREPPNEQFF
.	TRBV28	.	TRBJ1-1	TGTGCCAGCAGTTTGCAGGTACGAACGACTGAAGCTTTCTTT	CASSLQVRTTEAFF
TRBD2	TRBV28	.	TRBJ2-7	TGTGCCAGCAGTTTGGTTCGTAGCGGGAGTCGCTATGAGCAGTACTTC	CASSLVRSGSRYEQYF
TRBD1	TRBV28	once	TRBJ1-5	TGTGCCAGCAGTGGGGAGGGACAGGGATCTTATAGCAATCAGCCCCAGCATTTT	CASSGEGQGSYSNQPQHF
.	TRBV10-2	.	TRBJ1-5	TGCGCCAGCAGTGAGTCAGGGGGTCCCCAGCATTTT	CASSESGGPQHF
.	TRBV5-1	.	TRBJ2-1	TGCGCCAGCAGCTTGTGGGAGGGACACTCCTACAATGAGCAGTTCTTC	CASSLWEGHSYNEQFF
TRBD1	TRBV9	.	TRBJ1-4	TGTGCCAGCAGCGCTAACAGGGGGGGAAATGAAAAACTGTTTTTT	CASSANRGGNEKLFF
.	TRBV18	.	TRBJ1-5	TGTGCCAGCTCACCCTCAGGGAATCAGCCCCAGCATTTT	CASSPSGNQPQHF
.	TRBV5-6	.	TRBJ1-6	TGTGCCAGCAGCCCCACGGTACAGGGACCTTCTTATAATTCACCCCTCCACTTT	CASSPTVQGPSYNSPLHF
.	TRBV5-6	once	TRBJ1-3	TGTGCCAGCAGCTTGGCCCCAGGCAATGGAAACACCATATATTTT	CASSLAPGNGNTIYF